This TCR beta chain was sequenced for a study of T-cell memory formation after mild COVID-19. General study findings and limits: Contracting clones from day 15 to 85 had balanced CD4/CD8; later expanders favoured CD4+. Pre-infection memory contained some responding clones, which suggested that cross-reactive memory had joined.

With V trimmed by 4 bases and J by 3 bases, 3 bases remained unmatched. CDR3 size: 13 residues. Germline loops: CDR1 GTSNPN, CDR2 SVGIG (reference sequence). MiXCR, applied by TCRdb to the 5' RACE reads, yields one record per CDR3 protein. The sample shows more than 450,000 distinct CDR3 sequences, about a sixth of them seen only once. This clonotype was seen once. The target antigen is unknown. The chain joins TRBV30 to TRBJ2-3, with 8 bases lining up with TRBD2. Source material: PBMCs or a T cell subset sorted from them (not recorded which). This TCR was sampled from an adult woman who had mild COVID-19 (a few samples of this study predate the infection). Cell type and time point are not known. DNA for the CDR3: TGTGCCTGGAATGCGGGGGGTACAGATACGCAGTATTTT. Residues: CAWNAGGTDTQYF. The whole variable domain, filled in from reference TRBV30 and TRBJ2-3, reads SQTIHQWPATLVQPVGSPLSLECTVEGTSNPNLYWYRQAAGRGLQLLFYSVGIGQISSEVPQNLSASRPQDRQFILSSKKLLLSDSGFYLCAWNAGGTDTQYFGPGTRLTVL.